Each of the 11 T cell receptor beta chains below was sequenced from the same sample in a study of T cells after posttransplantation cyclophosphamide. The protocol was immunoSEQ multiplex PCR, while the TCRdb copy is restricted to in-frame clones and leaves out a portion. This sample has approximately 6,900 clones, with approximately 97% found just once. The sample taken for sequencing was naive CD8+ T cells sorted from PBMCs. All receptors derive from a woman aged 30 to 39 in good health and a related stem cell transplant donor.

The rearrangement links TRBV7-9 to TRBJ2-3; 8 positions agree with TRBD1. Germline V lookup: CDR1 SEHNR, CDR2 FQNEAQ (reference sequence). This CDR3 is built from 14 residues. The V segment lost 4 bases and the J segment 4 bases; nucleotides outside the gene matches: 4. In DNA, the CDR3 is TGTGCCAGCAGCTCAGGACAGGGTGCAGATACGCAGTATTTT. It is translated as CASSSGQGADTQYF.

The CDR3 region is CASSPPSGQPQHF. The CDR3 DNA is TGTGCCAGCTCACCACCCTCGGGGCAGCCCCAGCATTTT. The V gene is TRBV18, the J gene TRBJ1-5, with D hard to call. The CDR3 is made up of 13 amino acids. The germline V gene encodes CDR1 KGHSH and CDR2 LQKENI. V gave up 0 bases and J gave up 7 bases, with 7 bases separating them.

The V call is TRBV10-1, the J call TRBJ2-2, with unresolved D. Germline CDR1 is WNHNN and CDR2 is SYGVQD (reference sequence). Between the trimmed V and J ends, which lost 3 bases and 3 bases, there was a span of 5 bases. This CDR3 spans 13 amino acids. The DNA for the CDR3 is TGCGCCAGCAGTGAACGGGACACCGGGGAGCTGTTTTTT. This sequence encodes CASSERDTGELFF.

CDR3 sequence reads: CASRGGVDYGYTF. In DNA form, the CDR3 reads TGCGCCAGCAGGGGGGGTGTTGACTATGGCTACACCTTC. This chain links TRBV4-3 with TRBJ1-2; D might be TRBD1 (5 bases). Germline V gives CDR1 LGHNA, CDR2 YSLEER. V was clipped by 6 bases and J by 3 bases, with 11 bases between them. This CDR3 comprises 13 residues.

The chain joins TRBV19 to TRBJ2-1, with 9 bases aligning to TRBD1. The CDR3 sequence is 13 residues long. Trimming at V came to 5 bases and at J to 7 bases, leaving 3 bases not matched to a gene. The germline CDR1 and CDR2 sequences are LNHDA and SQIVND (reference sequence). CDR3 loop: CASSLTGGNEQFF. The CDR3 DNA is TGTGCCAGTAGTCTGACAGGGGGGAATGAGCAGTTCTTC.

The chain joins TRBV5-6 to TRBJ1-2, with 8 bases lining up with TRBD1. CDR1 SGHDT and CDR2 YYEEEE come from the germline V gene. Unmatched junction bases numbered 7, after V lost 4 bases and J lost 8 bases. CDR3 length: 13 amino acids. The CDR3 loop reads CASSHPRGQGYTF. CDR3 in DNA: TGTGCCAGCAGCCACCCCAGGGGGCAAGGCTACACCTTC. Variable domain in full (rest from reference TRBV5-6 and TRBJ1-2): DAGVTQSPTHLIKTRGQQVTLRCSPKSGHDTVSWYQQALGQGPQFIFQYYEEEERQRGNFPDRFSGHQFPNYSSELNVNALLLGDSALYLCASSHPRGQGYTFGSGTRLTVV.

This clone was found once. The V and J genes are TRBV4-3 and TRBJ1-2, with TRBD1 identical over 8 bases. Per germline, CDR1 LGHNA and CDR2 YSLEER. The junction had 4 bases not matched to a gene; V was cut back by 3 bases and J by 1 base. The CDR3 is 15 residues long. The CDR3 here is CASSQADRGNYGYTF. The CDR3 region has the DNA TGCGCCAGCAGCCAGGCAGACAGGGGTAACTATGGCTACACCTTC.

The CDR3 spells CAAGDGNGYTF. CDR3 in DNA: TGTGCCGCAGGGGACGGGAATGGCTACACCTTC. The chain is built from TRBV6-4 and TRBJ1-2, with D perhaps matching TRBD1 (6 bases). Germline assignment: CDR1 MRHNA and CDR2 SNTAGT. CDR3 size: 11 residues. V lost 11 bases, J lost 6 bases, and 13 bases lay in between.

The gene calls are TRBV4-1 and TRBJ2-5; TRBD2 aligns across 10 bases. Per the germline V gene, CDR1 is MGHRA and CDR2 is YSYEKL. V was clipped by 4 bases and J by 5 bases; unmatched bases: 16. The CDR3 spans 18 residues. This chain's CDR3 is CASSPRGLLAGERETQYF. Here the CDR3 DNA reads TGCGCCAGCAGCCCCCGGGGCCTCCTAGCGGGGGAGAGGGAGACCCAGTACTTC.

The CDR3 protein is CATSRDRSGNQPQHF. In nucleotides, the CDR3 is TGTGCCACCAGCAGAGATCGTTCGGGCAATCAGCCCCAGCATTTT. This chain uses TRBV15 with TRBJ1-5, with D hard to call. The CDR3 covers 15 residues. Per germline, CDR1 LNHNV and CDR2 YYDKDF (reference sequence). Trimming took off 0 bases at V and 2 bases at J, with 8 bases between the two ends.

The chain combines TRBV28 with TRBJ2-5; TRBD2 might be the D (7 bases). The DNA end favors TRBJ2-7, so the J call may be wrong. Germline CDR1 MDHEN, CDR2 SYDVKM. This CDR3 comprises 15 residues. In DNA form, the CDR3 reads TGTGCCAGCAGCTTGTCCCGGGGGGCGGTGTACGAGCAGTACTTC. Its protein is CASSLSRGAVYEQYF.